The present TCR beta chain was sequenced within a study of type 1 regulatory T cells. Looking at the study overall: An in vitro protocol generated T-allo10, a Tr1-enriched, alloantigen-specific CD4 T cell product.

Each CDR3 protein gets one entry after TCRdb re-called the reads with MiXCR. The top ten clones hold about 14% of a sample with some 25,000 distinct CDR3 sequences, roughly 72% of them seen once. CDR1 and CDR2 (germline): SGHRS, YFSETQ. This CDR3 contains 15 residues. Trimming removed 0 bases from V and 1 base from J, with 8 bases in between. Concerning this clonotype: Its cognate antigen is unknown.

The graft donor-derived T-allo10 cells reportedly recognize host alloantigens, are anergic, and suppress alloantigen-specifically. V usage is TRBV5-1 and J usage is TRBJ2-1, with a possible D match to TRBD1 (5 bases). The sequenced sample consisted of cultured T cells, either the whole culture or a sorted T cell fraction (not recorded which). Subset meaning: Tr1-enriched cell product generated in vitro against host alloantigens. The TCR comes from a human donor in good health. The CDR3 DNA sequence: TGCGCCAGCAGCTTGGCCGCAGGGTCCTACAATGAGCAGTTCTTC. This translates into CASSLAAGSYNEQFF.